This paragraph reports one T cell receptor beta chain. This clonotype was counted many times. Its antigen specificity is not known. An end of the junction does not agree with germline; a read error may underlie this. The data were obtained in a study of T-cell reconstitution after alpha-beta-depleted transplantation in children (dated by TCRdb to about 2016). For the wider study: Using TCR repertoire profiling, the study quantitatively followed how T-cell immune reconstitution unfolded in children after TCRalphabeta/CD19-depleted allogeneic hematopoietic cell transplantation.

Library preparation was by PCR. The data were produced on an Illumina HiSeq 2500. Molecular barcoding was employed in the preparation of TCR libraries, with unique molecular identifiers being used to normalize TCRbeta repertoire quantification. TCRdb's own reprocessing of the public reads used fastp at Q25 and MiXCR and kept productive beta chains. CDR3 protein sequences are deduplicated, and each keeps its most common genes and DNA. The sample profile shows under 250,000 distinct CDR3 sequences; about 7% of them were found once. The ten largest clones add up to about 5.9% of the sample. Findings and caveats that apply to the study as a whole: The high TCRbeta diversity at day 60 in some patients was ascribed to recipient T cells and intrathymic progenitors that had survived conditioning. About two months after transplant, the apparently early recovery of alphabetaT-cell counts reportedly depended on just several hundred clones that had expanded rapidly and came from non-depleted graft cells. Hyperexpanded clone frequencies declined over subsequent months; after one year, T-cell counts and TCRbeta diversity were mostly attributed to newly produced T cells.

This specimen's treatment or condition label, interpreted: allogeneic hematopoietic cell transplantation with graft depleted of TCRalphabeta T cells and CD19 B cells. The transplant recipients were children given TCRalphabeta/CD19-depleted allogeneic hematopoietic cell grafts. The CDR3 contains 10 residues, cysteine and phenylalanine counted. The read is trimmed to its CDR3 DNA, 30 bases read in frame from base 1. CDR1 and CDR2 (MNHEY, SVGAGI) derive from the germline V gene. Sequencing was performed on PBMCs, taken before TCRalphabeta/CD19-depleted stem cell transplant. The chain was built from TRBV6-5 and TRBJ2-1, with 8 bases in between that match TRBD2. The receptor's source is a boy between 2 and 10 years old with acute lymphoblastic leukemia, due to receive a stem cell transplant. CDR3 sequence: CASTKRERFF. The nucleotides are TGTGCCAGCACAAAGCGGGAGCGGTTCTTC.